This T cell receptor (beta chain) was profiled in a study of regulatory T cells in long-lasting Graves disease (dated by TCRdb to about 2021). Regarding the study in general: Persistent Graves' disease was defined as antithyroid drug treatment for over 5 years with persistently positive TSH receptor autoantibodies. Persistent Graves' disease patients were compared with newly diagnosed Graves' disease patients by peripheral blood TCR sequencing and RNA sequencing. On average, persistent Graves' disease patients in the clinical cohort had been on antithyroid drugs for about 10.3 years. The study took place in China and was registered as a clinical trial. TCR sequencing covered some 13 persistent and 20 or so newly diagnosed Graves' disease patients, 33 samples in total.

Preparation of the library involved multiplex PCR. TCRdb shows the sequencer as Illumina HiSeq 4000. TCR beta libraries were built with iRepertoire HTBI primers and Arm-PCR amplification of CDR3 regions. Before sequencing, the PCR products underwent gel purification. As for how the authors treated the data: Gene usage analysis of CDR3 amino acid clonotypes used the 50 to 70 TRBV and about 13 TRBJ segments found across samples. Filtered high-quality paired reads were merged into contigs using COPE and FqMerger. BLAST was used to align contigs to IMGT TRBV, TRBD and TRBJ reference genes, with CDR3 defined following IMGT. Any clonotype with a frequency above 0.1% was classified as a highly expanded clone. Shannon entropy was used to measure repertoire diversity, and the Gini coefficient was used to measure V-J evenness. A clonotype found in more than one individual was treated as public. Using fastp trimming at Q25 and MiXCR clonotype assembly, TCRdb reanalyzed the public sequencing data and kept in-frame beta chains. Rows are combined by CDR3 protein, so each entry shows the most common genes and DNA. It is TCRdb's table, rather than the study itself, that gives the V and J calls and clone size. Present in this sample are almost 350,000 distinct CDR3 sequences, roughly 21% of which were seen just once. Of the sample, roughly 29% falls within the top ten clones.

Comment on this clonotype: It has no known antigen specificity. The junction shows a germline mismatch at one end, possibly a read error.

Summary of the overall study and its limitations: Sequencing and analysis were limited to the TCR beta chain. TRBV28, TRBJ1-2 and TRBJ2-5 were preferentially used in persistent disease, while TRBV20-1 and TRBJ2-1 were favored in newly diagnosed disease. The small sample size was acknowledged by the authors as a limitation that may reduce accuracy. Because the primary lesion, thyroid tissue, could not be accessed, the study looked at peripheral blood alone. Compared with newly diagnosed patients, persistent Graves' disease patients had lower TCR Shannon entropy and fewer highly expanded clones, which suggests clonal expansion. Patients with persistent disease shared more public clonotypes (around 2,500) than newly diagnosed patients did (more than 900).

Inclusive of the bounding cysteine and phenylalanine, the CDR3 is 16 residues long. Of the read, only the CDR3 DNA is kept; its 48 bases are in frame from base 1. In the germline V gene, CDR1 corresponds to SQVTM and CDR2 to ANQGSEA. The sample's time point, from its label and the paper: persistent/refractory GD, antithyroid drugs over 5 years with positive TRAb. For both TCR sequencing and RNA sequencing, RNA was extracted from PBMCs in TRIzol. The diagnosis of Graves' disease was made according to American Thyroid Association guidelines. The patients came from an endocrinology department in Xi'an, China. Each patient gave approximately 10 milliliters of peripheral blood, collected in an EDTA anticoagulant tube. Ficoll Paque Plus density gradient separation was used to isolate PBMCs, and no further T cell sorting was performed. An Agilent 2100 Bioanalyzer and agarose gel were used to assess RNA quality, and a NanoDrop 2000 was used to measure RNA concentration.

Recombination joined TRBV29-1 with TRBJ1-6, with TRBD1 perhaps the D gene, on 5 matching bases. The sample here was peripheral blood mononuclear cells (PBMCs), taken when the disease was refractory, from a patient treated with antithyroid drugs. The clonotype was recovered from a female donor with Graves disease. The DNA sequence reads TGCAGCGTTAAAGATGTCCAGGGTCCTTCACATTCACCCCTCCACTTT. Its amino acids are CSVKDVQGPSHSPLHF.